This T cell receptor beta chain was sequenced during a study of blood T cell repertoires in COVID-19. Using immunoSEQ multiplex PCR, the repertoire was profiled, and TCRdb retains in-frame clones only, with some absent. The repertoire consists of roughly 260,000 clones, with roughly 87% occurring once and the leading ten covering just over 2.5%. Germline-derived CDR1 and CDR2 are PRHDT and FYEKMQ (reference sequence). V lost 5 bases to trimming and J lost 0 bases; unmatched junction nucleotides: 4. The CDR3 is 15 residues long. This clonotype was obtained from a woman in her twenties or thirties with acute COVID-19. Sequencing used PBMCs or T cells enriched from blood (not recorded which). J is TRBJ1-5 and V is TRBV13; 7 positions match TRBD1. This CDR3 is CASSHGTDSNQPQHF. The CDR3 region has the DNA TGTGCCAGCAGCCATGGGACAGATAGCAATCAGCCCCAGCATTTT.